Listed here is a single T cell receptor (beta chain). Investigators reverse transcribed all isolated RNA, so they sequenced expressed TCRB transcripts. Repertoires were generated with immunoSEQ multiplex PCR, while TCRdb's copy carries only in-frame clones and drops some. The sample includes over 500,000 clones, less than 20% seen only once; the top ten take about 0.087%. The sample comes from a study of beta chain features in type 1 diabetes. The CDR3 runs 14 residues. V was trimmed by 10 bases and J by 2 bases, leaving 14 bases between them. Germline V gene lookup returns CDR1 MDHEN and CDR2 SYDVKM.

The sequenced material came from naive CD4+ T cells from blood. This chain uses TRBV28 with TRBJ2-2; a possible D gene is TRBD1 (7 bases). The receptor comes from a man aged 18 to 29 in good health. The CDR3 reads CAIAGQLNTGELFF. In DNA, the CDR3 is TGTGCCATCGCGGGACAGCTTAACACCGGGGAGCTGTTTTTT. The variable domain in full, with the rest retrieved from reference TRBV28 and TRBJ2-2, is DVKVTQSSRYLVKRTGEKVFLECVQDMDHENMFWYRQDPGLGLRLIYFSYDVKMKEKGDIPEGYSVSREKKERFSLILESASTNQTSMYLCAIAGQLNTGELFFGEGSRLTVL.